This T cell receptor beta chain was captured in a study of PD-1 blockade in classical Hodgkin lymphoma. Profiling relied on immunoSEQ multiplex PCR, and the TCRdb table lists in-frame clones only, not all of them. The sample has about 150,000 clones; approximately 72% are singletons. CDR3 length equals 14 residues. V lost 5 bases, J lost 4 bases, and 13 bases lay in between. The V gene's germline CDR1 is SGHVS and CDR2 FNYEAQ. Brentuximab vedotin exposure varied among the patients, all of whom had relapsed after autologous stem cell transplantation. Specimen: peripheral blood mononuclear cells (PBMCs), collected before the second cycle of nivolumab. The chain recombines TRBV7-6 with TRBJ2-3; perhaps TRBD2 as D (5 bases). The TCR was taken from a human donor with classical Hodgkin lymphoma. The CDR3 protein is CASSLRGRADTQYF. CDR3 coding DNA: TGTGCCAGCAGCCTCCGAGGGAGAGCAGATACGCAGTATTTT. Using reference TRBV7-6 and TRBJ2-3 for the parts outside the CDR3, the full variable domain is GAGVSQSPRYKVTKRGQDVALRCDPISGHVSLYWYRQALGQGPEFLTYFNYEAQQDKSGLPNDRFSAERPEGSISTLTIQRTEQRDSAMYRCASSLRGRADTQYFGPGTRLTVL.